Here is one T cell receptor beta chain with its context. Its target is unknown. The sample comes from a study of vaccination effects on CD4 cells after COVID-19. Findings and limits, study-wide: Among infection- and vaccine-induced clones, marked clonal contraction occurred late after vaccination. Convalescent patients were few in the study, and early post-infection timepoints were absent.

The germline V and J ends were trimmed by 4 bases and 2 bases, with 12 bases remaining between them. In germline, CDR1 is SGHRS, CDR2 YFSETQ. CDR3 length equals 14 residues. TCRdb's copy holds only in-frame clones and misses some; the assay was immunoSEQ multiplex PCR. The top ten clones hold roughly 5% of a sample with 20,000 to 25,000 clones, roughly 79% of them seen once. Peptide-pool stimulation followed by sequencing identified expanded antigen-specific CD4+ clonotypes in the ViraFEST assay. The culture ran for about eleven days before CD4+ T cells were isolated. Each participant was administered two doses of either the BNT162b2 or the mRNA-1273 vaccine. Two million PBMC were seeded per well and grown in the presence of about 9.6 IU/ml IL-2 and roughly 9.9 ug/ml peptides. A half-volume exchange with IL-2 medium occurred on days 3 and 7.

The source is a human donor who received a COVID-19 vaccine. Some clones in this sample may be carry-over from other donors' samples. The gene calls are TRBV5-1 and TRBJ1-2; D might be TRBD1 (5 bases). Source: CD4+ T cells from PBMCs cultured with SARS-CoV-2 spike peptides, taken after COVID-19 vaccination. As DNA, the CDR3 is TGCGCCAGCAGCCGGTCCGGGGCGAACTATGGCTACACCTTC. Its translation is CASSRSGANYGYTF.